Given below is one T cell receptor beta chain in context. This record comes from a study of cytomegalovirus exposure and HLA in healthy donors. There are 13 residues in the CDR3. Trimming pared 4 bases from V and 5 bases from J, leaving 11 bases between. CDR1 MNHNS and CDR2 SASEGT come from the germline V gene. The study ran its PCR with 60 Vbeta and 13 Jbeta primers. Assay used: immunoSEQ multiplex PCR; TCRdb lists only in-frame clones, some missing. Its listing shows 45,000 to 60,000 clones. Sequencing used PBMCs. This TCR came from a female donor in good health and CMV-seronegative. V usage is TRBV6-1 and J usage is TRBJ1-1; the D is unclear. The CDR3 loop reads CASSAEMFTEAFF. Written as DNA, the CDR3 is TGTGCCAGCAGTGCCGAGATGTTTACTGAAGCTTTCTTT.